A selection of T cell receptor beta chains follows, all from one sample in a study of T cell repertoires in cytomegalovirus infection. TCRdb reprocessed the reads via MiXCR and lists one record per CDR3 protein. The sample lists fewer than 250,000 distinct CDR3 sequences, around 12% seen once, with approximately 1.6% in the top ten. What was sequenced was PBMCs. These receptors were taken from a human donor in good health (CMV status not recorded). Some clones in this sample may be carry-over from other donors' samples. Both conserved end residues are part of each CDR3. Fields, in order: J gene, D gene, V gene, clone size, CDR3 DNA, CDR3 protein. The D gene is left open where the match is weak. Some rows mark clone size as missing; the rest say once, few, many or name a class of expanded clone.

>TRBJ2-1|.|TRBV12-3/TRBV12-4|many
TGTGCCAGCAGTTTGATAGCAGAGCAGTTCTTC
CASSLIAEQFF
>TRBJ2-2|TRBD1|TRBV10-3|many
TGTGCCATCAGTTTCGTCCCACAGGGGGAGAACACCGGGGAGCTGTTTTTT
CAISFVPQGENTGELFF
>TRBJ2-3|.|TRBV7-8|many
TGTGCCAGCAGCTTTAGAGGAAGGGACCGCGGCACAGATACGCAGTATTTT
CASSFRGRDRGTDTQYF
>TRBJ2-1|TRBD2|TRBV4-2|few
TGTGCCAGCAGCTTACTAGCGGGGGCCGACAATGAGCAGTTCTTC
CASSLLAGADNEQFF
>TRBJ1-1|.|TRBV13|.
TGTGCCAGCAGCTTAGGCCCAAGGGACACTGAAGCTTTCTTT
CASSLGPRDTEAFF
>TRBJ2-3|.|TRBV9|.
TGTGCCAGCAGCGTGCGGGGAGGCACAGATACGCAGTATTTT
CASSVRGGTDTQYF
>TRBJ1-1|.|TRBV18|many
TGTGCCAGCTCACCCCTCGATTCGAACACTGAAGCTTTCTTT
CASSPLDSNTEAFF
>TRBJ1-4|TRBD1|TRBV4-3|.
TGCGCCAGCAGCCAAGATATGGGTAGGGGACAGGCAACTAATGAAAAACTGTTTTTT
CASSQDMGRGQATNEKLFF
>TRBJ2-7|.|TRBV28|many
TGTGCCAGCATCGGGCCTCCCTACGAGCAGTACTTC
CASIGPPYEQYF
>TRBJ2-7|.|TRBV10-3|many
TGTGCCACCGGATTCAGGGGCTCTAGCTCCTACGAGCAGTACTTC
CATGFRGSSSYEQYF
>TRBJ2-3|TRBD2|TRBV7-9|many
TGTGCCAGCAGCACCTGGACTAGCGGGAAGTCAGATACGCAGTATTTT
CASSTWTSGKSDTQYF
>TRBJ2-7|.|TRBV18|.
TGTGCCAGCTCACCAGCAGACGAGCAGTACTTC
CASSPADEQYF
>TRBJ2-6|.|TRBV19|.
TGTGCCAGTAGTATCGGGGCCTCCTCTGGGGCCAACGTCCTGACTTTC
CASSIGASSGANVLTF
>TRBJ1-3|TRBD1|TRBV3-1|many
TGTGCCAGCAGCCATGGGACAGGGCATGGAAACACCATATATTTT
CASSHGTGHGNTIYF
>TRBJ2-7|TRBD2|TRBV7-9|many
TGTGCCAGCAGCCCAAGAGCGGGGCGCTCCTACGAGCAGTACTTC
CASSPRAGRSYEQYF
>TRBJ2-1|TRBD2|TRBV18|.
TGTGCCAGCTCCCAAACAGGAGCTAGCGGGGCTTCTGAGCAGTTCTTC
CASSQTGASGASEQFF
>TRBJ2-7|.|TRBV11-1|many
TGTGCCAGCAGCTTCAGCGGGACAGTTGTCTACGAGCAGTACTTC
CASSFSGTVVYEQYF
>TRBJ2-7|.|TRBV7-2|many
TGTGCCAGCAGCTTAGAGTCCGGGTGGGGCGAGCAGTACTTC
CASSLESGWGEQYF
>TRBJ2-2|.|TRBV14|once
TGTGCCAGCAGCCCAGATCAGATTTCGAACACCGGGGAGCTGTTTTTT
CASSPDQISNTGELFF
>TRBJ2-7|.|TRBV28|few
TGTGCCAGCAGTTTACTGCAGGGGCACTTCCCCTACGAGCAGTACTTC
CASSLLQGHFPYEQYF
>TRBJ2-3|.|TRBV25-1|.
TGTGCCAGCAGTGACCCCGGGACTAGCACAGATACGCAGTATTTT
CASSDPGTSTDTQYF
>TRBJ2-3|.|TRBV9|.
TGTGCCAGCAGCAAGCTTAGCGGCTCAGATACGCAGTATTTT
CASSKLSGSDTQYF
>TRBJ2-7|TRBD1|TRBV6-5|few
TGTGCCAGCTGGGACAGGGTTTACGAGCAGTACTTC
CASWDRVYEQYF
>TRBJ2-3|.|TRBV29-1|.
TGCAGCTGGAGTGGTAGAGGGGGCACAGATACGCAGTATTTT
CSWSGRGGTDTQYF
>TRBJ1-1|.|TRBV18|few
TGTGCCAGCTCACCGTCCCAGGGTGGGGTTCCTGAAGCTTTCTTT
CASSPSQGGVPEAFF
>TRBJ1-1|.|TRBV7-2|many
TGTGCCAGCAGCTTATATTTGCGGGGTACTGAAGCTTTCTTT
CASSLYLRGTEAFF
>TRBJ1-1|.|TRBV6-2/TRBV6-3|many
TGTGCCAGCAATCGGCAGACAGGTTGGACTGAAGCTTTCTTT
CASNRQTGWTEAFF
>TRBJ1-1|.|TRBV28|many
TGTGCCAGCAGCGTGGGGGGTTGGAACACTGAAGCTTTCTTT
CASSVGGWNTEAFF
>TRBJ2-3|.|TRBV7-2|many
TGTGCCAGCAGCTTAGTTGATACGCAGTATTTT
CASSLVDTQYF
>TRBJ2-3|TRBD2|TRBV9|.
TGTGCCAGCAGCGTTACTAGCGGGGAAAGAGGTACGCAGTATTTT
CASSVTSGERGTQYF
>TRBJ2-3|TRBD2|TRBV2|few
TGTGCCAGCAGTGAAAGGGGGACTAGAAAGGATACGCAGTATTTT
CASSERGTRKDTQYF
>TRBJ1-1|.|TRBV27|few
TGTGCCAGCAGTTTAGGTCGAACGGGGACTGAAGCTTTCTTT
CASSLGRTGTEAFF
>TRBJ2-2|.|TRBV5-1|few
TGCGCCAGCAGCTTGAAACAGGTTATGAACACCGGGGAGCTGTTTTTT
CASSLKQVMNTGELFF
>TRBJ2-7|.|TRBV6-2/TRBV6-3|few
TGTGCCAGCCGGAATATCTACGAGCAGTACTTC
CASRNIYEQYF
>TRBJ2-7|.|TRBV28|many
TGTGCCAGCGCAGGACAGTCAATTCCCTACGAGCAGTACTTC
CASAGQSIPYEQYF
>TRBJ1-5|.|TRBV7-6|many
TGTGCCAGCAGCTTAGTAGGGGTCGGTCAGCCCCAGCATTTT
CASSLVGVGQPQHF
>TRBJ1-5|TRBD1|TRBV25-1|many
TGTGCCAGCAGTGCTCCGGGACAGGGTATCCAGCCCCAGCATTTT
CASSAPGQGIQPQHF
>TRBJ1-1|.|TRBV7-2|many
TGTGCCAGCAGCGCCTTCACTGAAGCTTTCTTT
CASSAFTEAFF
>TRBJ1-1|.|TRBV15|few
TGTGCCACCAGCAGAGATCAAAGGACTTTCTTT
CATSRDQRTFF
>TRBJ2-5|TRBD2|TRBV5-1|few
TGCGCCAGCAGCTTCAGCGGGGGAGTGGAGACCCAGTACTTC
CASSFSGGVETQYF
>TRBJ2-7|TRBD2|TRBV11-2|.
TGTGCCAGCAGCTTGGGACTAGCGTCATCCTACGAGCAGTACTTC
CASSLGLASSYEQYF
>TRBJ2-7|.|TRBV20-1|.
TGCAGTGCTAGTCTAGGGGGTAGTTACGAGCAGTACTTC
CSASLGGSYEQYF
>TRBJ1-1|TRBD1|TRBV5-1|few
TGCGCCAGCAGGGGGACAGAGGAAGCTTTCTTT
CASRGTEEAFF
>TRBJ1-2|.|TRBV12-3/TRBV12-4|.
TGTGCCAGCAGCCGTACGGGGGAGCACTATGGCTACACCTTC
CASSRTGEHYGYTF
>TRBJ2-7|.|TRBV28|few
TGTGCCAGCAGTTTATCTCCCGGGGAGCAGTACTTC
CASSLSPGEQYF